The subject of this entry is one T cell receptor (beta chain). Its antigen is not identified. These data come from a study of T cell responses to AZD1222 COVID-19 vaccine. Findings and limits, study-wide: Repertoire sampling occurred only after the peak T cell response. The number of AZD1222 recipients seropositive at baseline was only six. Spike-specific TCR breadth and depth went up after people got two AZD1222 doses.

Method: immunoSEQ multiplex PCR; TCRdb's copy keeps in-frame clones and lacks some. Of roughly 130,000 clones detected, about 88% appear once; the ten largest clones hold roughly 7.4%. The CDR3 contains 15 residues. CDR1 is SGDLS, CDR2 YYNGEE, per germline. V shed 4 bases and J shed 0 bases, with 13 bases lying between them. The chain couples TRBV9 to TRBJ1-1, with no clear D. This material consisted of peripheral blood, taken on day 0 of AZD1222 vaccination. The sequence was collected from an adult in good health. As DNA, the CDR3 is TGTGCCAGCAGCCCAACGGGGAGCCTGAACACTGAAGCTTTCTTT. This encodes CASSPTGSLNTEAFF.